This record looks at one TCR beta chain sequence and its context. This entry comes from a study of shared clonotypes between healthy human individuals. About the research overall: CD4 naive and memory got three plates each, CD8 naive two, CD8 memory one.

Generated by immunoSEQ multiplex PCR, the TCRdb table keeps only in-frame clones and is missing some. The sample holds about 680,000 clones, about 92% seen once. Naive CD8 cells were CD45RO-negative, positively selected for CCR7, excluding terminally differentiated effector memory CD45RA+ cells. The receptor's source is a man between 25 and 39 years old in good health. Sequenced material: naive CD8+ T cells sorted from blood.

The CDR3 here is CASTETLKGNTIYF. The CDR3 coding sequence is TGTGCCAGCACTGAGACCTTGAAGGGAAACACCATATATTTT. The gene calls are TRBV6-5 and TRBJ1-3; no definite D call. Trimming pared 7 bases from V and 4 bases from J, leaving 14 bases between. The germline CDR1 and CDR2 sequences are MNHEY and SVGAGI. This CDR3 is built from 14 residues.